This T cell receptor beta chain was recovered during a study of T cell responses to AZD1222 COVID-19 vaccine. Germline CDR1 reads MNHNS; CDR2 reads SASEGT. This CDR3 has 18 amino acids. The V gene end was trimmed by 1 base and the J gene end by 5 bases; junction bases not matched to a gene: 14. The assay was immunoSEQ multiplex PCR, and TCRdb's table has in-frame clones only and misses some. The data contain about 120,000 clones, approximately 83% of them singletons. The V and J genes are TRBV6-1 and TRBJ2-5; 9 bases are a match to TRBD2. This receptor was taken from an adult in good health. The source was peripheral blood, collected on day 0 of MenACWY control vaccination. In nucleotides, the CDR3 is TGTGCCAGCAGTGAAGGGGCTCGCGGGGGGGCCAGGTGGGAGACCCAGTACTTC. Its translation: CASSEGARGGARWETQYF.